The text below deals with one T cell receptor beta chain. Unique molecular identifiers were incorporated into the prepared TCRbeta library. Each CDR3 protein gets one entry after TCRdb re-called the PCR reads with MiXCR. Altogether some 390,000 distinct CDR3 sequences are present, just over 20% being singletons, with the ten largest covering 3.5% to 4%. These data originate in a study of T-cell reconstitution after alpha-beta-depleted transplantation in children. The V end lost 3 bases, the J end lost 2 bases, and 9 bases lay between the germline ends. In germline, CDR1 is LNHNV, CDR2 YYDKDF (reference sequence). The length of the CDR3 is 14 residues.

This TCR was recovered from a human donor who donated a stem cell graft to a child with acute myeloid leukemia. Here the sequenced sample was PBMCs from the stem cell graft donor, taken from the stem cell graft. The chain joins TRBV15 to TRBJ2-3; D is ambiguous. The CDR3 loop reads CATSSNKDTDTQYF. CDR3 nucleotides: TGTGCCACCAGCAGTAACAAGGACACAGATACGCAGTATTTT.